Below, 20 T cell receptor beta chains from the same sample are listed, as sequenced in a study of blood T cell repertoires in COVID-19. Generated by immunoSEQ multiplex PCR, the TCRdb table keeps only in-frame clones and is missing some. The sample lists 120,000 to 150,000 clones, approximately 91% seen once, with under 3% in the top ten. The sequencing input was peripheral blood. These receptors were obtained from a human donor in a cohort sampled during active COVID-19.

In nucleotides, the CDR3 is TGTGCCAGCAGTTATACGCAGGGGTGGTTCACAGATACGCAGTATTTT. Its translation is CASSYTQGWFTDTQYF. The chain recombines TRBV6-5 with TRBJ2-3, with D perhaps TRBD1 (6 bases). The CDR3 has 16 residues. Germline lookup yields CDR1 MNHEY and CDR2 SVGAGI. The germline V and J ends were trimmed by 3 bases and 2 bases, with 15 bases remaining between them.

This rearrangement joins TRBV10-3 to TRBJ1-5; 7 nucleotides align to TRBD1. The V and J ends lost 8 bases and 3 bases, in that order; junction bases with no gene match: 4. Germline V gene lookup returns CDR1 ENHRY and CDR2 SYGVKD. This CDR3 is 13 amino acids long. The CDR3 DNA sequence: TGTGCCATCTCCGGGACAGACAATCAGCCCCAGCATTTT. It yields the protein CAISGTDNQPQHF.

Here the CDR3 reads CASSLGQGTNEQFF. The DNA of the CDR3 is TGTGCCAGCAGCTTAGGACAGGGAACCAATGAGCAGTTCTTC. The chain links TRBV11-3 to TRBJ2-1; 7 bases map to TRBD1. This CDR3 contains 14 residues. Unmatched junction bases numbered 3, after V lost 1 base and J lost 6 bases. Germline V lookup: CDR1 SGHNT, CDR2 YENEEA.

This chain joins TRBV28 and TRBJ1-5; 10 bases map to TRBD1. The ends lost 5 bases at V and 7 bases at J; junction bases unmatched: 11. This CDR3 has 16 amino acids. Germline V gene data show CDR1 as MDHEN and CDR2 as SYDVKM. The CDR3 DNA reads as TGTGCCAGCAGTGAACCCGGGACAGGGGTCGGCCAGCCCCAGCATTTT. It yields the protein CASSEPGTGVGQPQHF.

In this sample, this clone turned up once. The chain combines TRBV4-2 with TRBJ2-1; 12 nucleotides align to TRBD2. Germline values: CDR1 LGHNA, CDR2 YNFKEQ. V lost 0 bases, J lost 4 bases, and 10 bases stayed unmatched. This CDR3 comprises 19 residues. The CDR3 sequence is CASSQEIRELAGGYNEQFF. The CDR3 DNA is TGTGCCAGCAGCCAAGAGATAAGGGAGCTAGCGGGAGGGTACAATGAGCAGTTCTTC.

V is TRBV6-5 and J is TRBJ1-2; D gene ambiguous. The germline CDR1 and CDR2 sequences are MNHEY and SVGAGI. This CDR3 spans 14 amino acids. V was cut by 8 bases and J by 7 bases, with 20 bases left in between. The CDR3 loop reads CASEIRFGLVGYTF. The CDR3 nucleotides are TGTGCCAGCGAAATCAGGTTCGGTTTAGTTGGCTACACCTTC.

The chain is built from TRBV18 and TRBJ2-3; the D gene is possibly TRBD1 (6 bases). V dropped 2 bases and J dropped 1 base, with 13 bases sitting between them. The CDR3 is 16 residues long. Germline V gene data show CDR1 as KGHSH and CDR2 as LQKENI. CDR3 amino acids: CASSPRGPGGTDTQYF. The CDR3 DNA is TGTGCCAGCTCACCAAGGGGCCCAGGGGGCACAGATACGCAGTATTTT.

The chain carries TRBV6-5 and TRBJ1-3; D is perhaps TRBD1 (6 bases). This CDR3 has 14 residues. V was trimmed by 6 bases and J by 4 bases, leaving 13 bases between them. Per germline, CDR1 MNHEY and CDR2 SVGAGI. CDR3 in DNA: TGTGCCAGCAGACCTTCCGGGACAGGAAACACCATATATTTT. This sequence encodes CASRPSGTGNTIYF.

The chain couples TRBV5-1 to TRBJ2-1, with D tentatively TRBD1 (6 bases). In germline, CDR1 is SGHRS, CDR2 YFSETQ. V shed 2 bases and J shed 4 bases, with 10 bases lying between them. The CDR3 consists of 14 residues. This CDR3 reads CASSFGTTYNEQFF. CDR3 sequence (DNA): TGCGCCAGCAGCTTCGGGACAACTTACAATGAGCAGTTCTTC.

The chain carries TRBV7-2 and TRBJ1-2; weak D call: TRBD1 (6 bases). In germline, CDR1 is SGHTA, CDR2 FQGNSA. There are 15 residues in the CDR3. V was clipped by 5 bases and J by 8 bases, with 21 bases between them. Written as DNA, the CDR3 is TGTGCCAGCAGCGCCACCAAAACAGGGAAGCCCGGCTACACCTTC. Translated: CASSATKTGKPGYTF.

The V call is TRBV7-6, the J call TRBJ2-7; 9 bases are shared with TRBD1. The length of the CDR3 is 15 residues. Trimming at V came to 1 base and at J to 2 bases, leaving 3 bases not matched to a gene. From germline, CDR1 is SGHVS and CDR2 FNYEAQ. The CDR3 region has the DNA TGTGCCAGCAGCTTAGGTGGGACAGGGACCTACGAGCAGTACTTC. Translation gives CASSLGGTGTYEQYF.

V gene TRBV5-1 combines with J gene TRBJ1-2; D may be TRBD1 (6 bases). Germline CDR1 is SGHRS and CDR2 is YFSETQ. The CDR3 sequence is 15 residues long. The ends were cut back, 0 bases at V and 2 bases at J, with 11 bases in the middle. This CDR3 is CASSLDQGLNYGYTF. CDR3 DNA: TGCGCCAGCAGCTTGGACCAGGGGTTGAACTATGGCTACACCTTC.

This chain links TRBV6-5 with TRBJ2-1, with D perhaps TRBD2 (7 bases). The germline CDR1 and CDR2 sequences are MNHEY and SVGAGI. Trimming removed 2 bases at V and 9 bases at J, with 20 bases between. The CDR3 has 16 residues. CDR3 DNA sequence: TGTGCCAGCAGTTACCCGGGGAGGGGGGGCGTTCCTGAGCAGTTCTTC. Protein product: CASSYPGRGGVPEQFF.

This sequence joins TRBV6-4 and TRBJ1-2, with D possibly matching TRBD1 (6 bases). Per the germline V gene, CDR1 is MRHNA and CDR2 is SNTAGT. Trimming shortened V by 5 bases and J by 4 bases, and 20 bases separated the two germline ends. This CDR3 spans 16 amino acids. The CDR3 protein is CASSSLGGQPLYGYTF. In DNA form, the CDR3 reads TGTGCCAGCAGTTCCTTAGGCGGACAGCCCCTCTATGGCTACACCTTC.

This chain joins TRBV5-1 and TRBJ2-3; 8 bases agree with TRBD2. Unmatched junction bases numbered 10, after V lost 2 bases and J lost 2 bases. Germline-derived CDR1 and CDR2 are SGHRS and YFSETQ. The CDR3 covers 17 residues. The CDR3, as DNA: TGCGCCAGCAGCTTCTCCGGGGGGGCAGGGGCCACAGATACGCAGTATTTT. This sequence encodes CASSFSGGAGATDTQYF.

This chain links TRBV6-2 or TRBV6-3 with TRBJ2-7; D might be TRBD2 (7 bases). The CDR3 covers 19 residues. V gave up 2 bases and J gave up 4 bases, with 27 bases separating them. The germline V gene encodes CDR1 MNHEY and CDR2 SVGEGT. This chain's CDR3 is CASSYPPHPGGYRVYEQYF. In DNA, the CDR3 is TGTGCCAGCAGTTACCCCCCCCACCCGGGGGGCTATCGTGTTTACGAGCAGTACTTC.

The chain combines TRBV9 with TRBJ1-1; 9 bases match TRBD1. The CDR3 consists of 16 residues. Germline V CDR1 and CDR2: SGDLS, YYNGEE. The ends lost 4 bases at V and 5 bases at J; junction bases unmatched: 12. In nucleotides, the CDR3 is TGTGCCAGCAGCCCCTTTGCTAGACAGGGGGGTACTGAAGCTTTCTTT. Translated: CASSPFARQGGTEAFF.

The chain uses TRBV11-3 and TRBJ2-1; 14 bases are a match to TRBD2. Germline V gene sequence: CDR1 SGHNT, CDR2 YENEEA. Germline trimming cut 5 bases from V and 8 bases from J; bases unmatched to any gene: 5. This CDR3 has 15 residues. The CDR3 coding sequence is TGTGCCAGCAGCGCGGGACTAGCGGGAGAGTATGAGCAGTTCTTC. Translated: CASSAGLAGEYEQFF. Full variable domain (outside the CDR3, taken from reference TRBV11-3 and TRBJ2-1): EAGVVQSPRYKIIEKKQPVAFWCNPISGHNTLYWYLQNLGQGPELLIRYENEEAVDDSQLPKDRFSAERLKGVDSTLKIQPAELGDSAVYLCASSAGLAGEYEQFFGPGTRLTVL.

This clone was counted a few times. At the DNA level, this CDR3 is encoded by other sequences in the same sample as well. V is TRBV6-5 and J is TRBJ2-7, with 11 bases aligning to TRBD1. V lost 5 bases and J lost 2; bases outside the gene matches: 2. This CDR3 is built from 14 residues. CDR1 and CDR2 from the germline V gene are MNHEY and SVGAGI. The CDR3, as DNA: TGTGCCAGCAGTCGGGGACAGGGGGCCTACGAGCAGTACTTC. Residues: CASSRGQGAYEQYF.

Here the CDR3 reads CASSLDFGRGGEQFF. CDR3 DNA sequence: TGTGCCAGCAGCTTAGATTTCGGGCGGGGGGGTGAGCAGTTCTTC. The chain couples TRBV7-2 to TRBJ2-1; 9 bases are shared with TRBD2. Trimming at V came to 1 base and at J to 9 bases, leaving 7 bases not matched to a gene. The CDR3 length is 15 residues. The germline gives CDR1 SGHTA, CDR2 FQGNSA.